The 13 T cell receptor beta chains presented below share a single source sample, sequenced in a study of technical replicates of blood from a few donors. Sequenced by immunoSEQ multiplex PCR; TCRdb stores in-frame clones only, minus some. Of just over 60,000 clones listed, 80% to 90% are singletons. Specimen: PBMCs. These receptors all come from a human donor in good health. Some clones in this sample may be carry-over from other donors' samples.

This rearrangement joins TRBV30 to TRBJ2-1, with 8 nucleotides matching TRBD2. The length of the CDR3 is 15 residues. Germline-derived CDR1 and CDR2 are GTSNPN and SVGIG (reference sequence). V was clipped by 1 base and J by 4 bases; unmatched bases: 6. CDR3 DNA sequence: TGTGCCTGGAGTGCTAGCGGGCAACGGTACAATGAGCAGTTCTTC. Its protein is CAWSASGQRYNEQFF.

The chain employs TRBV7-9 and TRBJ1-1; possible D gene TRBD1, 5 bases. Germline V gives CDR1 SEHNR, CDR2 FQNEAQ (reference sequence). The CDR3 contains 15 residues. V was shortened by 3 bases and J by 4 bases, with 15 bases between the two germline ends. In DNA, the CDR3 is TGTGCCAGCAGCTTGGGGGGGATAGTGTTCACTGAAGCTTTCTTT. Amino acids: CASSLGGIVFTEAFF. The entire variable domain, with the rest obtained from reference TRBV7-9 and TRBJ1-1, is as follows: DTGVSQNPRHKITKRGQNVTFRCDPISEHNRLYWYRQTLGQGPEFLTYFQNEAQLEKSRLLSDRFSAERPKGSFSTLEIQRTEQGDSAMYLCASSLGGIVFTEAFFGQGTRLTVV.

This chain joins TRBV18 and TRBJ1-2; 7 bases agree with TRBD1. This CDR3 is built from 15 residues. The germline V gene has CDR1 KGHSH and CDR2 LQKENI. V shed 6 bases and J 2 bases; nucleotides not matched to a gene: 9. The DNA for the CDR3 is TGTGCCAGCTCTATGGGACAGTCTTCCAACTATGGCTACACCTTC. Amino acid sequence: CASSMGQSSNYGYTF. Combining the CDR3 with reference TRBV18 and TRBJ1-2 gives the whole variable domain NAGVMQNPRHLVRRRGQEARLRCSPMKGHSHVYWYRQLPEEGLKFMVYLQKENIIDESGMPKERFSAEFPKEGPSILRIQQVVRGDSAAYFCASSMGQSSNYGYTFGSGTRLTVV.

J is TRBJ1-1 and V is TRBV6-1, with D hard to call. Germline CDR1 and CDR2: MNHNS and SASEGT. Trimming removed 6 bases from V and 5 bases from J, with 19 bases in between. CDR3 length equals 15 residues. CDR3 amino acids: CASSHRPEVVTEAFF. The CDR3 nucleotides are TGTGCCAGCAGCCACCGACCGGAGGTGGTGACTGAAGCTTTCTTT.

This clone occurred a few times. The V gene is TRBV4-3, the J gene TRBJ1-5, with D perhaps TRBD1 (6 bases). The CDR3 sequence is 14 residues long. Germline V gene lookup returns CDR1 LGHNA and CDR2 YSLEER. The V end was cut by 0 bases, the J end by 4 bases, with 7 bases between. Here the CDR3 reads CASSQEQGNQPQHF. As DNA, the CDR3 is TGCGCCAGCAGCCAAGAACAGGGAAATCAGCCCCAGCATTTT.

This chain links TRBV5-5 with TRBJ1-4, with 7 nucleotides matching TRBD1. CDR3 length equals 15 residues. Germline V gives CDR1 SGHKS, CDR2 YYEKEE (reference sequence). The V segment lost 4 bases and the J segment 3 bases; nucleotides outside the gene matches: 6. The CDR3 protein is CASSKDRVSNEKLFF. The CDR3 nucleotides read TGTGCCAGCAGCAAAGACAGGGTCTCTAATGAAAAACTGTTTTTT.

V usage is TRBV7-2 and J usage is TRBJ1-2, with D possibly matching TRBD1 (6 bases). V was cut by 5 bases and J by 4 bases, with 17 bases left in between. The CDR3 extends over 15 amino acids. Germline lookup yields CDR1 SGHTA and CDR2 FQGNSA. CDR3 sequence reads: CASSGWDNGLYGYTF. The CDR3 nucleotides are TGTGCCAGCAGCGGGTGGGACAACGGCCTCTATGGCTACACCTTC. Filled out from reference TRBV7-2 and TRBJ1-2, the complete variable domain reads GAGVSQSPSNKVTEKGKDVELRCDPISGHTALYWYRQSLGQGLEFLIYFQGNSAPDKSGLPSDRFSAERTGGSVSTLTIQRTQQEDSAVYLCASSGWDNGLYGYTFGSGTRLTVV.

This chain uses TRBV11-1 with TRBJ1-1; D is unclear. V gave up 5 bases and J gave up 0 bases, with 10 bases separating them. Germline CDR1 SGHAT, CDR2 FQDESV (reference sequence). The CDR3 consists of 14 residues. The CDR3 DNA follows: TGTGCCAGCAGCAAGGGCGGGATGAACACTGAAGCTTTCTTT. Protein product: CASSKGGMNTEAFF. The full variable domain, its missing parts supplied by reference TRBV11-1 and TRBJ1-1, is EAEVAQSPRYKITEKSQAVAFWCDPISGHATLYWYRQILGQGPELLVQFQDESVVDDSQLPKDRFSAERLKGVDSTLKIQPAELGDSAMYLCASSKGGMNTEAFFGQGTRLTVV.

The rearrangement links TRBV5-1 to TRBJ2-1, with D perhaps matching TRBD2 (6 bases). The CDR3 length is 14 residues. Trimming shortened V by 5 bases and J by 0 bases, and 9 bases separated the two germline ends. Germline CDR1 reads SGHRS; CDR2 reads YFSETQ. The CDR3 DNA reads as TGCGCCAGCAGTCCGGGGGACTCCTACAATGAGCAGTTCTTC. This encodes CASSPGDSYNEQFF.

The chain is built from TRBV29-1 and TRBJ1-4; D call uncertain. This CDR3 spans 14 amino acids. Per germline, CDR1 SQVTM and CDR2 ANQGSEA. V lost 8 bases to trimming and J lost 3 bases, with 16 bases between them. This CDR3 reads CSFTQAPANEKLFF. CDR3 DNA sequence: TGCAGCTTTACGCAGGCGCCGGCTAATGAAAAACTGTTTTTT.

V is TRBV18 and J is TRBJ2-7; a weak D match, TRBD1 (5 bases). Looked up from germline, CDR1 is KGHSH and CDR2 is LQKENI. CDR3 length: 16 residues. V lost 4 bases and J 0 bases, leaving 16 bases between the germline ends. The CDR3 loop reads CASSQAVQGNSYEQYF. The CDR3 coding sequence is TGTGCCAGCTCACAAGCCGTGCAGGGTAACTCCTACGAGCAGTACTTC.

The chain joins TRBV11-2 to TRBJ1-6; tentatively, D is TRBD1 (6 bases). V was clipped by 3 bases and J by 5 bases, with 8 bases between them. The germline V gene encodes CDR1 SGHAT and CDR2 FQNNGV. The CDR3 sequence is 14 residues long. The CDR3 DNA is TGTGCCAGCAGCTTCGGACAGAATAATTCACCCCTCCACTTT. It translates to CASSFGQNNSPLHF.

This chain joins TRBV30 and TRBJ1-6; D is unclear. In germline, CDR1 is GTSNPN, CDR2 SVGIG (reference sequence). With 4 bases removed from V and 6 bases from J, the gap between germline ends came to 16 bases. There are 15 residues in the CDR3. CDR3 in amino acids: CAWTTLSGINSPLHF. CDR3 coding DNA: TGTGCCTGGACCACCCTTTCAGGCATTAATTCACCCCTCCACTTT.